This entry describes one T cell receptor beta chain. Antigen specificity is unknown. Samples were assayed with immunoSEQ v3.0 at survey level. Assay: immunoSEQ multiplex PCR; the TCRdb copy retains only in-frame clones and omits some. The data show about 21,000 clones, with roughly 85% seen just once and over 9% held by the top ten. The source of the sample is a study of long-term antiretroviral therapy in people with HIV. Study results and limitations: Clonotypes expanded prior to ART showed repertoire dominance at all sampled time points. Compared with controls, HIV repertoires showed narrower CDR3 length ranges. Unavailable data included ART adherence, viral resistance and therapy changes (switches in treatment). Transplant-donor-level diversity was not reached after ART, though diversity increased.

Source: unsorted PBMCs, taken 4.1 years after starting antiretroviral therapy. The sequence was collected from a middle-aged woman with HIV.

CDR3 bases: TGTGCCAGCAGCGGGACAGGGGCTGGAAACACCATATATTTT. As protein: CASSGTGAGNTIYF. The chain combines TRBV5-4 with TRBJ1-3; 10 bases are a match to TRBD1. CDR1 and CDR2 (germline): SGHNT, YYREEE (reference sequence). This CDR3 has 14 residues. V shed 4 bases, J shed 2 bases, and the junction held 0 bases outside the gene matches.